This T cell receptor (beta chain) came from a study of T-cell memory formation after mild COVID-19. CDR1 and CDR2 (germline): DFQATT, SNEGSKA (reference sequence). Unmatched junction bases numbered 10, after V lost 2 bases and J lost 1 base. This CDR3 has 16 residues. One entry per CDR3 protein, called by TCRdb with MiXCR from the 5' RACE reads. The data show about 110,000 distinct CDR3 sequences, 9.5% to 15% seen once. This clonotype was found a few times. The sequenced sample consisted of PBMCs or a T cell subset sorted from them (not recorded which). This TCR derives from an adult woman who had mild COVID-19 (a few samples of this study predate the infection). Cell type and time point are not known. The chain joins TRBV20-1 to TRBJ2-7; the match to TRBD1 covers 8 bases. The CDR3 reads CSARSSGGRSSYEQYF. For the CDR3, the DNA is TGCAGTGCTAGAAGTTCAGGGGGCCGTAGTTCCTACGAGCAGTACTTC.